This T cell receptor (beta chain) comes out of a study of T cells in women clearing cervical HPV infection. Whole-study findings and limits: Cases carried less TRBV6-7 than controls: roughly 0.11% versus 0.16%. CIN3+ cases had significantly higher TCR richness than controls; evenness did not differ.

By frequency, this clone registers medium-sized. The antigen is not known. The sequence runs out 3 residues before the end of the CDR3; the remainder is reconstructed from the germline J gene. The assay was immunoSEQ multiplex PCR, and TCRdb's table has in-frame clones only and misses some. The record lists roughly 22,000 clones, of which the ten most abundant hold more than 10%. The CDR3 is made up of 15 amino acids. Germline V gene sequence: CDR1 SNHLY, CDR2 FYNNEI. Trimming left V 4 bases short and J 4 bases short, with 14 bases between. The sequencing sample was made of blood buffy coat. This chain connects TRBV2 to TRBJ1-5; D remains unclear. The TCR originated in a woman between 18 and 75 years old with a cervical HPV16 infection that either progressed to CIN3+ or cleared (not recorded which). The DNA read from the CDR3 is TGTGCCAGCAGTGCGGTTTACCAGGCTAATCAGCCC. Translation: CASSAVYQANQP. The CDR3 as a whole reads CASSAVYQANQPQHF.